This T cell receptor (beta chain) was observed in a study of blood T cell repertoires in COVID-19. Methods used by the authors: It was from reference gene primer amplification that nucleated cell counts were estimated. Clones were read by immunoSEQ multiplex PCR, and TCRdb kept only the in-frame ones, dropping some. The V and J calls and clone size are taken from that table; D and trimming were inferred from the DNA. Counted here are nearly 250,000 clones, roughly 85% occurring once; the ten biggest clones make up 9.1%. The cohort comprised adults aged about 18 to 89 years residing in about two dozen US areas. Cohorts were determined from participant-reported clinical history. The material sequenced was PBMCs or T cells enriched from blood (not recorded which). The origin of this receptor is a woman aged 45 to 65 with acute COVID-19.

The CDR3 region has the DNA TGTGCCAGCTCACCACCAGGAGTGATTGTAAACACCATATATTTT. It translates to CASSPPGVIVNTIYF. The J gene is TRBJ1-3, the V gene TRBV18; D remains ambiguous. Per the germline V gene, CDR1 is KGHSH and CDR2 is LQKENI. The CDR3 loop spans 15 amino acids. V dropped 0 bases and J dropped 6 bases, with 12 bases sitting between them.